This T cell receptor (beta chain) was documented in a study of cytomegalovirus exposure and HLA in healthy donors. General observations from the study: Several top significant clusters appeared, in a later analysis, to be linked to common viral pathogens. Fewer N-insertions than the approximately 700-donor mean were reportedly shown by an Asian-associated ancestry cluster in a later analysis. Within an earlier analysis, most TCR beta V segments proved productive either about 90% or about 30% of the time. Despite most TCR sequences being rare, some public TCRs occurred in many donors.

This CDR3 region has 15 residues. V dropped 2 bases and J dropped 8; count of bases not matched to a gene: 8. Germline values: CDR1 MDHEN, CDR2 SYDVKM. 60 Vbeta and 13 Jbeta primers were used in PCR. Some clones are missing from TCRdb's copy, which holds only in-frame ones; the method was immunoSEQ multiplex PCR. The sample consists of about 140,000 clones, 75% of them appearing once. About this clone: The target antigen is unknown.

This clonotype originated in a man aged 35-49 years in good health and CMV-seronegative. This chain links TRBV28 with TRBJ1-4, with TRBD1 matching over 7 bases. Sequencing was carried out using PBMCs. CDR3 coding DNA: TGTGCCAGCAGTTTAGGTGCAGGGGGAAAGGAAAAACTGTTTTTT. Amino acid sequence: CASSLGAGGKEKLFF.